The clone carrying this T cell receptor beta chain was counted ten times or more. The target antigen is unknown. This CDR3 contains 13 residues. Germline assignment: CDR1 MNHEY and CDR2 SMNVEV (reference sequence). Trimming stripped 6 bases from V and 3 bases from J, with 12 bases between. These data belong to a study of prognosis after radiotherapy for stage I lung cancer. Amplicons of TCR beta CDR3 were generated from genomic DNA by two-round multiplex PCR. Specific primers for each TRBV and TRBJ gene were what first-round PCR used. TCRdb re-analysed the multiplex PCR reads in MiXCR, keeping a single row per CDR3 protein. The sample contains more than 12,000 distinct CDR3 sequences, about 37% of which appear only once. Findings and limits, study-wide: Reportedly, TRBV and TRBJ gene usage varied with metastasis presence.

V gene TRBV27 combines with J gene TRBJ2-7, with D hard to call. This TCR was recovered from a donor aged 50 or older with non-small cell lung cancer. This sample comprised PBMCs, obtained before or after stereotactic body radiation therapy (not recorded which). The CDR3 sequence: CASSRTRNYEQYF. Here the CDR3 DNA reads TGTGCCAGCAGCCGAACTCGGAACTACGAGCAGTACTTC.